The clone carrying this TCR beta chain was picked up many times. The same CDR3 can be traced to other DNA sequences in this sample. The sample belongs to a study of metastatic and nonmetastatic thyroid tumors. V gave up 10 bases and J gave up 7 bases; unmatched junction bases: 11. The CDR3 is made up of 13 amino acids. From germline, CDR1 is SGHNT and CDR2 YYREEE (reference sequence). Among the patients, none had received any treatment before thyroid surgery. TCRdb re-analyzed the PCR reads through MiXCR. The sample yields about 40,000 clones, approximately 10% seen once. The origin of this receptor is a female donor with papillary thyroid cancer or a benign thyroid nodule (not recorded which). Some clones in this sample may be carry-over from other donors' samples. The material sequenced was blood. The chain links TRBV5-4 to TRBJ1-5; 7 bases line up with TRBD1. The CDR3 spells CAAPRTGDQPQHF. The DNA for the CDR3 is TGTGCCGCACCTAGAACAGGGGACCAGCCCCAGCATTTT.